Included here is one T cell receptor beta chain sequence, with context. This sample was included in a study of blood T cell repertoires in COVID-19. Study-wide context: COVID-19 samples collected from the United States, Italy and Spain covered acute and convalescent phases. Sample material is recorded as cDNA or gDNA derived from T cells, B-cell-depleted T cells, or PBMCs.

In the study's own analysis: Estimation of nucleated cell counts relied on the amplification of reference gene primers. TCRdb keeps only in-frame clones here, not all; method: immunoSEQ multiplex PCR. V, J and clone size derive from that table, while D and trimming were established from the DNA sequence. Of roughly 190,000 clones in the sample, approximately 85% were seen once. CDR1 is MGHRA, CDR2 YSYEKL, per germline. Trimming left V 1 base short and J 2 bases short, with 18 bases between. The CDR3 sequence is 17 residues long. The V call is TRBV4-1, the J call TRBJ2-7, with D maybe TRBD1 (5 bases). The sample taken for sequencing was peripheral blood. This TCR came from a woman in her 70s with active or convalescent COVID-19. CDR3 protein: CASSQASFRVDAYEQYF. The CDR3 region has the DNA TGCGCCAGCAGCCAAGCCTCTTTCAGGGTGGACGCCTACGAGCAGTACTTC.